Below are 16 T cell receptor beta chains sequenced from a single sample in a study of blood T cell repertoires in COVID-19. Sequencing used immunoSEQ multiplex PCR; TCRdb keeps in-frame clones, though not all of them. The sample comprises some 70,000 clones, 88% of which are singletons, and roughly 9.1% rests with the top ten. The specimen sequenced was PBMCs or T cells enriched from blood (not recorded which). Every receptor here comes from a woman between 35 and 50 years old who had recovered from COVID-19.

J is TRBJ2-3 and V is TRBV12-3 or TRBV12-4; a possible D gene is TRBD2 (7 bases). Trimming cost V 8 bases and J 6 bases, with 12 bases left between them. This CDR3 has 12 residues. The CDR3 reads CASLRGGDTQYF. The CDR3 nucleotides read TGTGCCAGCCTGAGGGGGGGCGATACGCAGTATTTT.

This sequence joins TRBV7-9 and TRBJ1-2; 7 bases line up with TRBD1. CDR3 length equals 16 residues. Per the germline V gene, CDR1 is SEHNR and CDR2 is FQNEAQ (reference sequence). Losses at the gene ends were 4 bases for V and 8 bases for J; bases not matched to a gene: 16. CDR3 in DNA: TGTGCCAGCAGCTCGACAGGGCTCGGGGGTTTCTACGGCTACACCTTC. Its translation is CASSSTGLGGFYGYTF. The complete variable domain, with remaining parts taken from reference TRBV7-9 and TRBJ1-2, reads DTGVSQNPRHKITKRGQNVTFRCDPISEHNRLYWYRQTLGQGPEFLTYFQNEAQLEKSRLLSDRFSAERPKGSFSTLEIQRTEQGDSAMYLCASSSTGLGGFYGYTFGSGTRLTVV.

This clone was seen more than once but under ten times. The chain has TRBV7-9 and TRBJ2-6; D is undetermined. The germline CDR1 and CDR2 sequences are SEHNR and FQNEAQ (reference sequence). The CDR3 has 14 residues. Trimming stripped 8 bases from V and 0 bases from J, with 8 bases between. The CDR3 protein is CASLLSSGANVLTF. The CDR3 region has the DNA TGTGCCAGCCTACTGAGCTCTGGGGCCAACGTCCTGACTTTC.

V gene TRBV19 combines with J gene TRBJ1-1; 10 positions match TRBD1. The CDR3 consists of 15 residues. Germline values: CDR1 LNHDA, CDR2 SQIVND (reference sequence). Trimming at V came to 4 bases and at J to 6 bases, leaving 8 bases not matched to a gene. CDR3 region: CASSTRDRGPPEAFF. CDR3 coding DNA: TGTGCCAGTAGTACCCGGGACAGGGGACCTCCTGAAGCTTTCTTT.

The CDR3: CASSKDSFDYGYTF. The CDR3 DNA is TGTGCCAGCAGCAAGGACAGTTTTGACTATGGCTACACCTTC. This rearrangement joins TRBV16 to TRBJ1-2; perhaps TRBD1 as D (6 bases). CDR1 and CDR2 (germline): KGHSY, FQNENV. V was pared by 5 bases and J by 3 bases, with 13 bases between. This CDR3 has 14 amino acids. The full variable domain, completed using reference TRBV16 and TRBJ1-2, is GEEVAQTPKHLVRGEGQKAKLYCAPIKGHSYVFWYQQVLKNEFKFLISFQNENVFDETGMPKERFSAKCLPNSPCSLEIQATKLEDSAVYFCASSKDSFDYGYTFGSGTRLTVV.

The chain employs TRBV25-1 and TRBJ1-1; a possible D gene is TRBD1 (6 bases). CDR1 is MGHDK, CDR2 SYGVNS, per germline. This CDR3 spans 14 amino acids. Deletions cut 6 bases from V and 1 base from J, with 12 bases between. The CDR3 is CASSSGVGNTEAFF. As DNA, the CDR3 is TGTGCCAGCAGCTCAGGGGTCGGGAACACTGAAGCTTTCTTT. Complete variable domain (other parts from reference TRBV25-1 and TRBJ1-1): EADIYQTPRYLVIGTGKKITLECSQTMGHDKMYWYQQDPGMELHLIHYSYGVNSTEKGDLSSESTVSRIRTEHFPLTLESARPSHTSQYLCASSSGVGNTEAFFGQGTRLTVV.

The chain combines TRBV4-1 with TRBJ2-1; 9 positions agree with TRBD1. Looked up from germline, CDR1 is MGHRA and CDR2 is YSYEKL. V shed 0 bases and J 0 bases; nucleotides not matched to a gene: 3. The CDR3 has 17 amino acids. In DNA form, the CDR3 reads TGCGCCAGCAGCCAAGATACAGGGGGCGTCTCCTACAATGAGCAGTTCTTC. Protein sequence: CASSQDTGGVSYNEQFF.

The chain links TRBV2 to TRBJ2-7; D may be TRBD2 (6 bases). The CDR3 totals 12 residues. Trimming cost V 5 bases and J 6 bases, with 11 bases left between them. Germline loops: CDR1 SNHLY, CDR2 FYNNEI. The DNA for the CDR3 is TGTGCCAGCAGTTCCCAGGGAGGCGAGCAGTACTTC. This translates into CASSSQGGEQYF.

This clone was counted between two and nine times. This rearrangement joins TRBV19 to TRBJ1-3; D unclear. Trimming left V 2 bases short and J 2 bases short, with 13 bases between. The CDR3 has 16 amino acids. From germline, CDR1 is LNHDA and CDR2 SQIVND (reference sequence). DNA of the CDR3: TGTGCCAGTAGTATAAGCCGGGTCTTCACTGGAAACACCATATATTTT. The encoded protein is CASSISRVFTGNTIYF.

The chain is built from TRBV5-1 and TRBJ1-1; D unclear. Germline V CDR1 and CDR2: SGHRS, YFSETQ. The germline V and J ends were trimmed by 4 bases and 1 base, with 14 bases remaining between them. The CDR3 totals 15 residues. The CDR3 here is CASSHEGGGNTEAFF. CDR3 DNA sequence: TGCGCCAGCAGCCACGAGGGCGGTGGGAACACTGAAGCTTTCTTT. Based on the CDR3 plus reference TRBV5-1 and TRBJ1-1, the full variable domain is KAGVTQTPRYLIKTRGQQVTLSCSPISGHRSVSWYQQTPGQGLQFLFEYFSETQRNKGNFPGRFSGRQFSNSRSEMNVSTLELGDSALYLCASSHEGGGNTEAFFGQGTRLTVV.

This chain's CDR3 is CASTYRTVANTGELFF. DNA for the CDR3: TGTGCCAGTACGTACAGGACAGTAGCGAACACCGGGGAGCTGTTTTTT. V usage is TRBV19 and J usage is TRBJ2-2; TRBD1 is a possible D gene (6 bases). This CDR3 region has 16 residues. Germline V gives CDR1 LNHDA, CDR2 SQIVND (reference sequence). V dropped 7 bases and J dropped 0 bases, with 15 bases sitting between them.

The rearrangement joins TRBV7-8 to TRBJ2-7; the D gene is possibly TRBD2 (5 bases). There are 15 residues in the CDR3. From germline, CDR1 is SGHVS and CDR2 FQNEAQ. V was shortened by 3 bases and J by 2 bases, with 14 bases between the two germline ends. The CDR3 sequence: CASSLGAASPYEQYF. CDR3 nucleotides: TGTGCCAGCAGCTTGGGAGCGGCCTCACCCTACGAGCAGTACTTC.

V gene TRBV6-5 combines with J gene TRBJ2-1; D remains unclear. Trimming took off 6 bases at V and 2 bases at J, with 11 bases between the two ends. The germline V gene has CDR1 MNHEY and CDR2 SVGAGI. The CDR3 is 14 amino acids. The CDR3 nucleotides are TGTGCCAGCAGACGCCGACTTACCTACAATGAGCAGTTCTTC. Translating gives CASRRRLTYNEQFF.

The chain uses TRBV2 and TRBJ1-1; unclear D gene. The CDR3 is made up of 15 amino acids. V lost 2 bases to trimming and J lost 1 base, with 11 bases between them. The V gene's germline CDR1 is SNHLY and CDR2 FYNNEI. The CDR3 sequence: CASSENIPPNTEAFF. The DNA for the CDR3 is TGTGCCAGCAGTGAAAATATCCCCCCGAACACTGAAGCTTTCTTT.

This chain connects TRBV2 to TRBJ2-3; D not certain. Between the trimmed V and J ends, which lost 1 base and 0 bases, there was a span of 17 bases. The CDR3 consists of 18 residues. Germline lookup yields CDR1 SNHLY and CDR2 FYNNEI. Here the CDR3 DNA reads TGTGCCAGCAGTGAAGTTCCAATGGTCGCTACTAGCACAGATACGCAGTATTTT. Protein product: CASSEVPMVATSTDTQYF.

The CDR3 DNA sequence: TGTGCCAGCAGCTCGACAGGGACCTCCTACGAGCAGTACTTC. Protein product: CASSSTGTSYEQYF. This chain connects TRBV11-3 to TRBJ2-7; 7 bases are a match to TRBD1. J lost 0 bases, V lost 4 bases, and 3 bases had no gene match. CDR3 length equals 14 residues. Germline CDR1 reads SGHNT; CDR2 reads YENEEA. Variable domain in full (rest from reference TRBV11-3 and TRBJ2-7): EAGVVQSPRYKIIEKKQPVAFWCNPISGHNTLYWYLQNLGQGPELLIRYENEEAVDDSQLPKDRFSAERLKGVDSTLKIQPAELGDSAVYLCASSSTGTSYEQYFGPGTRLTVT.